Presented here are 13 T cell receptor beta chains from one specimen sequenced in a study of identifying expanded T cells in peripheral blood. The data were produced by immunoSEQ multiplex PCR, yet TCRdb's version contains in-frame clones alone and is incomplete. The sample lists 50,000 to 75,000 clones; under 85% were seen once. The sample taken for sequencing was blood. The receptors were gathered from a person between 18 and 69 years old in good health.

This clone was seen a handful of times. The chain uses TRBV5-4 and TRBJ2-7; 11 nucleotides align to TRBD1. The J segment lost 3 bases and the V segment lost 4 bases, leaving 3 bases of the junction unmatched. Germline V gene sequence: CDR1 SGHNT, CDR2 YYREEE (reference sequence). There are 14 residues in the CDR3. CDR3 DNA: TGTGCCAGCAGCGCGGGACAGGGGGGCTACGAGCAGTACTTC. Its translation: CASSAGQGGYEQYF. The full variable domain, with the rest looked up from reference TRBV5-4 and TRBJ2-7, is ETGVTQSPTHLIKTRGQQVTLRCSSQSGHNTVSWYQQALGQGPQFIFQYYREEENGRGNFPPRFSGLQFPNYSSELNVNALELDDSALYLCASSAGQGGYEQYFGPGTRLTVT.

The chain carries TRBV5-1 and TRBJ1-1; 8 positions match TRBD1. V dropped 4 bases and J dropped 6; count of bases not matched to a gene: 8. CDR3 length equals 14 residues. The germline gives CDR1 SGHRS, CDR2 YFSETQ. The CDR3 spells CASSRTGSEPEAFF. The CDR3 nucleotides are TGCGCCAGCAGCAGGACAGGGAGCGAGCCTGAAGCTTTCTTT.

CDR3 region: CASSPLGGAYGYTF. CDR3 in DNA: TGTGCCAGCAGCCCCCTTGGGGGCGCCTATGGCTACACCTTC. The chain uses TRBV7-8 and TRBJ1-2; tentatively, D is TRBD1 (6 bases). V lost 5 bases and J 4 bases, leaving 14 bases between the germline ends. This CDR3 is built from 14 residues. From germline, CDR1 is SGHVS and CDR2 FQNEAQ.

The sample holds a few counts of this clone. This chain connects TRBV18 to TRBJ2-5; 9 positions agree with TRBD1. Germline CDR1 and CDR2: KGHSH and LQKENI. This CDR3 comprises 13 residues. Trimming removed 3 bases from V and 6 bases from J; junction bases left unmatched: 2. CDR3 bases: TGTGCCAGCTCACCTGGACAGGGGCAGACCCAGTACTTC. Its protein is CASSPGQGQTQYF.

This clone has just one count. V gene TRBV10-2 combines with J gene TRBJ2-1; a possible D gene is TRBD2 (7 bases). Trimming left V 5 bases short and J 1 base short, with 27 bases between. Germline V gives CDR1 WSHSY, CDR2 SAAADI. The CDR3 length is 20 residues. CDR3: CASSYPQGTGGDGSYNEQFF. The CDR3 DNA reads TGCGCCAGCAGTTACCCTCAGGGGACGGGGGGTGATGGGTCCTACAATGAGCAGTTCTTC.

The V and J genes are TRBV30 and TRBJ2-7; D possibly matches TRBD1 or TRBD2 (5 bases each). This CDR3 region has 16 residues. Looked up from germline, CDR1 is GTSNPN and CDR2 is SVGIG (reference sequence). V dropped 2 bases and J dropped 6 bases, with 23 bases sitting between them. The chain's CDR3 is CAWSLWGSGQIVEQYF. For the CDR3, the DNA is TGTGCCTGGAGTCTGTGGGGGTCTGGGCAAATTGTCGAGCAGTACTTC.

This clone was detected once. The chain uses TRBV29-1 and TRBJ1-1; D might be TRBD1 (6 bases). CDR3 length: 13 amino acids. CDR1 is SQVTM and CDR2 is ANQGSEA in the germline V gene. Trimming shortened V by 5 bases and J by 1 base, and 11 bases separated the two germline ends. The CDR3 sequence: CSVRWTANTEAFF. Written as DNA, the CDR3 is TGCAGCGTTCGTTGGACAGCGAACACTGAAGCTTTCTTT.

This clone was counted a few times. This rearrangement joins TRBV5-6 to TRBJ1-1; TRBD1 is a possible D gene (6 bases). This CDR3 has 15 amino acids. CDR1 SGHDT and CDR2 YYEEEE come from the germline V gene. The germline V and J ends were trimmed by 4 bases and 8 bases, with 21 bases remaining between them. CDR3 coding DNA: TGTGCCAGCAGCACAAAGGGGGTACGACTGATGGAAGCTTTCTTT. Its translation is CASSTKGVRLMEAFF.

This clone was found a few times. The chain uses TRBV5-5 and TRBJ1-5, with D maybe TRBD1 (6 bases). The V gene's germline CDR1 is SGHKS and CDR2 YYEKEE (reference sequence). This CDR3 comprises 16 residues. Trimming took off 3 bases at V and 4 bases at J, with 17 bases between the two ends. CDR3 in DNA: TGTGCCAGCAGCTCCGTTGGGGGGGGCGTAAATCAGCCCCAGCATTTT. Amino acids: CASSSVGGGVNQPQHF. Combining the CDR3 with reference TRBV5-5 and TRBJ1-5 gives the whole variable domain DAGVTQSPTHLIKTRGQQVTLRCSPISGHKSVSWYQQVLGQGPQFIFQYYEKEERGRGNFPDRFSARQFPNYSSELNVNALLLGDSALYLCASSSVGGGVNQPQHFGDGTRLSIL.

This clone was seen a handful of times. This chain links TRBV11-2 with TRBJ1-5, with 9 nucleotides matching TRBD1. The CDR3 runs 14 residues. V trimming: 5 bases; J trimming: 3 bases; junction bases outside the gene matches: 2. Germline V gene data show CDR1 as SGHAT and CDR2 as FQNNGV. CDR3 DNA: TGTGCCAGCAGCCGGGACAGGGCCAATCAGCCCCAGCATTTT. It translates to CASSRDRANQPQHF.

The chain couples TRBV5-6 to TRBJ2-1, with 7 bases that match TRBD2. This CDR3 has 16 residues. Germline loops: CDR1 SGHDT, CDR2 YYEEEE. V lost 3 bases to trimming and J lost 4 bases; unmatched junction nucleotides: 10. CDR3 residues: CASSSYTSGIYNEQFF. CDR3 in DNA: TGTGCCAGCAGCTCGTACACGAGCGGGATTTACAATGAGCAGTTCTTC. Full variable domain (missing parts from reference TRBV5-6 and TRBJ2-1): DAGVTQSPTHLIKTRGQQVTLRCSPKSGHDTVSWYQQALGQGPQFIFQYYEEEERQRGNFPDRFSGHQFPNYSSELNVNALLLGDSALYLCASSSYTSGIYNEQFFGPGTRLTVL.

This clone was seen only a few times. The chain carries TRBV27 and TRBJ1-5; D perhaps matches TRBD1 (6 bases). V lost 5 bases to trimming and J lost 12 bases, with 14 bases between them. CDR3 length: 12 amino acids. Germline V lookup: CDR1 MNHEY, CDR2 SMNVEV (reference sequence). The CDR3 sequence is CASSPRGGLQHF. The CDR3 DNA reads TGTGCCAGCAGTCCCCGGGGGGGGCTCCAGCATTTT.

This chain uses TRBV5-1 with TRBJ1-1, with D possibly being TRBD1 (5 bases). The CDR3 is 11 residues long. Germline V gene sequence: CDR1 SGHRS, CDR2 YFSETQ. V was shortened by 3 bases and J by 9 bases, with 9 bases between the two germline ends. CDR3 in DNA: TGCGCCAGCAGCTCGCGGACACAAGCTTTCTTT. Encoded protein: CASSSRTQAFF.